This TCR beta chain was sequenced in a study of blood T cell repertoires in COVID-19. Study background: Samples came from the United States, Italy and Spain, spanning acute and convalescent COVID-19.

In germline, CDR1 is MDHEN, CDR2 SYDVKM. V was pared by 5 bases and J by 0 bases, with 10 bases of the junction left unmatched. This CDR3 has 18 residues. In the original analysis: The assay estimated nucleated cells by amplifying reference gene primers. Repertoires were generated with immunoSEQ multiplex PCR, while TCRdb's copy carries only in-frame clones and drops some. V and J calls and clone size come straight from that table; D and trimming were deduced from the DNA. The data contain around 70,000 clones, 87% of them singletons. Sequencing was carried out using peripheral blood. V gene TRBV28 combines with J gene TRBJ1-5; 10 nucleotides match TRBD1. The sequence was obtained from an elderly woman with active or convalescent COVID-19. CDR3: CASSPPGTGEFSNQPQHF. CDR3 bases: TGTGCCAGCAGTCCTCCCGGGACAGGGGAGTTTAGCAATCAGCCCCAGCATTTT.